The 8 T cell receptor beta chains below all came from one sample that was sequenced in a study of blood T cell repertoires in COVID-19. Generated by immunoSEQ multiplex PCR, the TCRdb table keeps only in-frame clones and is missing some. The table has 130,000 to 150,000 clones, over 70% seen once. The source material was peripheral blood. The receptors were gathered from a man aged 50 or older with active or convalescent COVID-19.

This CDR3 is CASKGQGTGELFF. The CDR3 DNA reads as TGTGCCAGCAAGGGGCAGGGCACCGGGGAGCTGTTTTTT. The chain couples TRBV2 to TRBJ2-2; tentative D call: TRBD1 (5 bases). CDR3 length: 13 residues. V lost 7 bases to trimming and J lost 4 bases, with 10 bases between them. Looked up from germline, CDR1 is SNHLY and CDR2 is FYNNEI.

V usage is TRBV5-1 and J usage is TRBJ1-5; TRBD1 matches 7 bases. Germline trimming cut 3 bases from V and 5 bases from J; bases unmatched to any gene: 2. Germline CDR1 and CDR2: SGHRS and YFSETQ. This CDR3 has 13 amino acids. The CDR3 DNA is TGCGCCAGCAGCTACACAGGGGATCAGCCCCAGCATTTT. It codes for CASSYTGDQPQHF.

This chain connects TRBV7-2 to TRBJ2-1; the match to TRBD2 covers 10 bases. This CDR3 region has 16 residues. Losses at the gene ends were 1 base for V and 6 bases for J; bases not matched to a gene: 6. The germline CDR1 and CDR2 sequences are SGHTA and FQGNSA. The CDR3 bases are TGTGCCAGCAGCTTAGTTATGTTAGCGGGAGGCAATGAGCAGTTCTTC. Translating gives CASSLVMLAGGNEQFF.

The chain couples TRBV30 to TRBJ2-1, with TRBD1 matching over 9 bases. The V gene end was trimmed by 4 bases and the J gene end by 7 bases; junction bases not matched to a gene: 5. The V gene's germline CDR1 is GTSNPN and CDR2 SVGIG (reference sequence). This CDR3 comprises 13 residues. The CDR3 loop is CAWNPTGGNEQFF. The CDR3 nucleotides read TGTGCCTGGAACCCGACAGGGGGGAATGAGCAGTTCTTC.

The V and J genes are TRBV19 and TRBJ2-3, with D perhaps TRBD1 (5 bases). The CDR3 totals 17 residues. The germline CDR1 and CDR2 sequences are LNHDA and SQIVND (reference sequence). V was shortened by 5 bases and J by 3 bases, with 21 bases between the two germline ends. CDR3 DNA sequence: TGTGCCAGTAGTGCCCGCTGGCAGGGTGGATGGACAGATACGCAGTATTTT. Protein product: CASSARWQGGWTDTQYF.

This clone has only a few counts. The gene calls are TRBV6-5 and TRBJ1-2; the D is unclear. V was shortened by 5 bases and J by 8 bases, with 12 bases between the two germline ends. The CDR3 covers 12 residues. CDR1 MNHEY and CDR2 SVGAGI come from the germline V gene. The CDR3 DNA follows: TGTGCCAGCAGTCATCGGGATCGGGGCTACACCTTC. Translating it yields CASSHRDRGYTF.

This clone has more than one count but fewer than ten. This chain links TRBV28 with TRBJ1-2; 9 bases fit TRBD1. Trimming removed 3 bases from V and 1 base from J; junction bases left unmatched: 3. From germline, CDR1 is MDHEN and CDR2 SYDVKM. This CDR3 contains 15 residues. The CDR3 here is CASSFPTGGNYGYTF. DNA for the CDR3: TGTGCCAGCAGTTTCCCGACAGGGGGTAACTATGGCTACACCTTC.

V is TRBV27 and J is TRBJ1-3, with D perhaps TRBD1 (6 bases). From germline, CDR1 is MNHEY and CDR2 SMNVEV (reference sequence). Trimming took off 5 bases at V and 0 bases at J, with 11 bases between the two ends. The CDR3 spans 15 residues. The CDR3 sequence is CASSLDRTSGNTIYF. CDR3 DNA sequence: TGTGCCAGCAGTCTCGACAGGACCTCTGGAAACACCATATATTTT.